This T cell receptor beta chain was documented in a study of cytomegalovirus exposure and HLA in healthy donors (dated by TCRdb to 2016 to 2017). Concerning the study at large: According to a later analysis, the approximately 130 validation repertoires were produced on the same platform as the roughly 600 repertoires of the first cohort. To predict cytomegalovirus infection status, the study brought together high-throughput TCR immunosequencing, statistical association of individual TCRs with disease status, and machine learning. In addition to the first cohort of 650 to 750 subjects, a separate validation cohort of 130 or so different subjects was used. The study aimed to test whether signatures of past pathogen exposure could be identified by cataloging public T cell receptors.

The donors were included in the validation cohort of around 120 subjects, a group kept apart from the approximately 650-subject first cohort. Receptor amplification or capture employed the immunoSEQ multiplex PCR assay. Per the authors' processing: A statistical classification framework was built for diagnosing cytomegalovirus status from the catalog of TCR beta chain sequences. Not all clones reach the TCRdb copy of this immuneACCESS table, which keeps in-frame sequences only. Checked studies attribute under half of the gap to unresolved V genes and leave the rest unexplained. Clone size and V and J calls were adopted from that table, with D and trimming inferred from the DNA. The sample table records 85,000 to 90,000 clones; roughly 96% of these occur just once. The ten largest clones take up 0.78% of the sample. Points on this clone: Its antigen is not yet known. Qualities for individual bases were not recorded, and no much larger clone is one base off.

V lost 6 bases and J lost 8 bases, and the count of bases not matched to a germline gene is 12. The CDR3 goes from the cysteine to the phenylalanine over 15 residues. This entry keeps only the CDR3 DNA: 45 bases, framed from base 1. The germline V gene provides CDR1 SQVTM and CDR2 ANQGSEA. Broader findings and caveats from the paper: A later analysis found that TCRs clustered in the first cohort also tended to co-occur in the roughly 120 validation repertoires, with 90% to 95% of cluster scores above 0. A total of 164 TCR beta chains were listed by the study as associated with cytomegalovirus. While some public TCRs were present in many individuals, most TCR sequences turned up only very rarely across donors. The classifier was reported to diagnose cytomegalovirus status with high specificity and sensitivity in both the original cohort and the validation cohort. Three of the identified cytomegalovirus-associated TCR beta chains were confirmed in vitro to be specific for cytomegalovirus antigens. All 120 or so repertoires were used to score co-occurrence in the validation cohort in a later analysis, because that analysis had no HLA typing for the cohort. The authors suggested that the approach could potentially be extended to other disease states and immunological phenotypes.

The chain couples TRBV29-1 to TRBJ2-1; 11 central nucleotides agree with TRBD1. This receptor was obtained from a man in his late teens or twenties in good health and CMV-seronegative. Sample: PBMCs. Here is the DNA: TGCAGCGTCCCGGTGGTGGGACAGGGGGTCGATGAGCAGTTCTTC. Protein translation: CSVPVVGQGVDEQFF.